This record looks at one T cell receptor (beta chain) sequence and its context. This sample is drawn from a study of beta chain features in type 1 diabetes. Sequencing targeted expressed TCRB transcripts, as all isolated RNA had been reverse transcribed. Data came from immunoSEQ multiplex PCR; TCRdb stores just in-frame clones and leaves some out. The sample lists around 330,000 clones, 9.5% to 11% seen once, with 0.015% in the top ten. Germline V gene sequence: CDR1 MDHEN, CDR2 SYDVKM. V was clipped by 7 bases and J by 3 bases, with 16 bases between them. This CDR3 region has 15 residues. The chain is built from TRBV28 and TRBJ2-1; D might be TRBD2 (5 bases). This receptor was identified in a woman between 25 and 40 years old in good health. The material sequenced was naive CD4+ T cells from blood. Here the CDR3 reads CASISGTNSYNEQFF. The CDR3, as DNA: TGTGCCAGCATATCGGGAACGAATAGCTACAATGAGCAGTTCTTC.